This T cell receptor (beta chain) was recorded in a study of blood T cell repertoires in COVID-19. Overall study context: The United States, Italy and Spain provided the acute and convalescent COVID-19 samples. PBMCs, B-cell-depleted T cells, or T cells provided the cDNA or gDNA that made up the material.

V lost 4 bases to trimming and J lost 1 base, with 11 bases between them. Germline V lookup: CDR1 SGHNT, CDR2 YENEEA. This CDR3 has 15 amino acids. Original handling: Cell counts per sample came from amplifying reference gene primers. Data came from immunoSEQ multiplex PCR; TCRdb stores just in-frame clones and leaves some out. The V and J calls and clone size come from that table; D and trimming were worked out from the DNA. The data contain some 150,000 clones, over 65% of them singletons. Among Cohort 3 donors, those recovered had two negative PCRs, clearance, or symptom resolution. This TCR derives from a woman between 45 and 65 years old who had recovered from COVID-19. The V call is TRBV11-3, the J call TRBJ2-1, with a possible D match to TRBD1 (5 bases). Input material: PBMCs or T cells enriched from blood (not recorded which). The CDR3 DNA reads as TGTGCCAGCAGCTCCAAAGGGGATTCCTACAATGAGCAGTTCTTC. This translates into CASSSKGDSYNEQFF.